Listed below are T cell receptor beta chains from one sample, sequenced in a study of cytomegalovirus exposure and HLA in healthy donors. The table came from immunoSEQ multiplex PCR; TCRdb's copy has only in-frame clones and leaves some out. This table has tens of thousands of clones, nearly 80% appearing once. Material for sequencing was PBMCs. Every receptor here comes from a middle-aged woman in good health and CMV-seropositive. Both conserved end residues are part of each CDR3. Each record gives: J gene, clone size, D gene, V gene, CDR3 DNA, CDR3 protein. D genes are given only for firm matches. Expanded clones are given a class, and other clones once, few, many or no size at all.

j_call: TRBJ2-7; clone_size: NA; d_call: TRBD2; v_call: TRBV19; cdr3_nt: TGTGCCAGTACCAATCCGAGGGGAGGGAGCTACGAGCAGTACTTC; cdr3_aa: CASTNPRGGSYEQYF
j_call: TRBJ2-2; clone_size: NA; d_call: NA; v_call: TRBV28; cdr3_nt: TGTGCCAGCAGTTTAAGAGCGAACACCGGGGAGCTGTTTTTT; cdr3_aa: CASSLRANTGELFF
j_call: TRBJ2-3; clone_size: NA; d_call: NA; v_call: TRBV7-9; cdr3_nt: TGTGCCAGCAGCTTGGCCGTCCTCCCGACAGATACGCAGTATTTT; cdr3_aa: CASSLAVLPTDTQYF
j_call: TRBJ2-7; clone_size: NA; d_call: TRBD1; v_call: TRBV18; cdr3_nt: TGTGCCAGCTACCACCCGGGACAGGGCCACGAGCAGTACTTC; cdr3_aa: CASYHPGQGHEQYF
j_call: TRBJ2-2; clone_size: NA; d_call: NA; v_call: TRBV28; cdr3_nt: TGTGCCAGCAGACCAACTCTTAACACCGGGGAGCTGTTTTTT; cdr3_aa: CASRPTLNTGELFF
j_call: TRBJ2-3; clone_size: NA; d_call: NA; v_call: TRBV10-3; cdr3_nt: TGTGCCATCAACGACCCTGAGGAGTACTCAGATACGCAGTATTTT; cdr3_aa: CAINDPEEYSDTQYF
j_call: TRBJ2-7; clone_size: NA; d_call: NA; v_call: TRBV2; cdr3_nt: TGTGCCAGCAGCCAACCCCGGGGAATATACGAGCAGTACTTC; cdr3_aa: CASSQPRGIYEQYF
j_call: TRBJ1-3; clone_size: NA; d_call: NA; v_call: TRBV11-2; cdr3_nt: TGTGCCAGCAGAGTCGGGACACAAGGAAACACCATATATTTT; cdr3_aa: CASRVGTQGNTIYF
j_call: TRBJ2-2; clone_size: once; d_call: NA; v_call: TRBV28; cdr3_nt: TGTGCCAGCAGTTCGAGAACTAGCCCCGGGGAGCTGTTTTTT; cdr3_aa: CASSSRTSPGELFF
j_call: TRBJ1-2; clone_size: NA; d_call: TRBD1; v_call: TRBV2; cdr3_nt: TGTGCCAATACACAGGGGTCCAATGGCTACACCTTC; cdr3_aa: CANTQGSNGYTF
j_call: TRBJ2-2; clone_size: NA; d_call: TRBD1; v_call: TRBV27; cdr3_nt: TGTGCCAGCAGTCGGACAGGGACCACCGGGGAGCTGTTTTTT; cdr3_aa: CASSRTGTTGELFF
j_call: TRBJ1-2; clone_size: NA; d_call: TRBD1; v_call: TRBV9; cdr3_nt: TGTGCCAGCAGCCCTCACAGGGGCGAGGACTATGGCTACACCTTC; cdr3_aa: CASSPHRGEDYGYTF
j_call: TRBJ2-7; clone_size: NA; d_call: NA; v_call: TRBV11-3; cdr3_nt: TGTGCCAGCAGCTTAGCCCAGGGTCCTACCTACGAGCAGTACTTC; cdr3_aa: CASSLAQGPTYEQYF
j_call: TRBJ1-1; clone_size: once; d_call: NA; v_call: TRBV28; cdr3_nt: TGTGCCAGCAGTGATGCGATCAGGGTTCACACTGAAGCTTTCTTT; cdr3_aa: CASSDAIRVHTEAFF
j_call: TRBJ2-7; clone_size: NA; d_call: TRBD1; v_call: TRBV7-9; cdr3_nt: TGTGCCAGCAGCTACGTGGGACAGGGGTACGAGCAGTACTTC; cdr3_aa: CASSYVGQGYEQYF
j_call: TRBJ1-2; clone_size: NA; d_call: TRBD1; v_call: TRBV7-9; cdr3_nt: TGTGCCAGCAGCTCCCGACAGGGGGGCTATGGCTACACCTTC; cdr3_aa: CASSSRQGGYGYTF
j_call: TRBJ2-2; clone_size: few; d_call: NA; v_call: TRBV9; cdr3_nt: TGTGCCAGCAGCGTGGCCGCGAACACCGGGGAGCTGTTTTTT; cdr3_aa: CASSVAANTGELFF
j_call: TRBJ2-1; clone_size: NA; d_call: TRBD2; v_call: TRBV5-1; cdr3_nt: TGCGCCAGCAGCAAGACTAGCGGGACGATCTACAATGAGCAGTTCTTC; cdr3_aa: CASSKTSGTIYNEQFF
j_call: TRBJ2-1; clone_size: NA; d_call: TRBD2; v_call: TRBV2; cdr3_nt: TGTGCCAGCAGTTTGACTAGCGGGAGCCCAAATGAGCAGTTCTTC; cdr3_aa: CASSLTSGSPNEQFF
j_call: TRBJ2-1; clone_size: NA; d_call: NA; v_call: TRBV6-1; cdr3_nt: TGTGCCAGCAGTGACTTTGCAGGGTTTCACAATGAGCAGTTCTTC; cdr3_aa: CASSDFAGFHNEQFF